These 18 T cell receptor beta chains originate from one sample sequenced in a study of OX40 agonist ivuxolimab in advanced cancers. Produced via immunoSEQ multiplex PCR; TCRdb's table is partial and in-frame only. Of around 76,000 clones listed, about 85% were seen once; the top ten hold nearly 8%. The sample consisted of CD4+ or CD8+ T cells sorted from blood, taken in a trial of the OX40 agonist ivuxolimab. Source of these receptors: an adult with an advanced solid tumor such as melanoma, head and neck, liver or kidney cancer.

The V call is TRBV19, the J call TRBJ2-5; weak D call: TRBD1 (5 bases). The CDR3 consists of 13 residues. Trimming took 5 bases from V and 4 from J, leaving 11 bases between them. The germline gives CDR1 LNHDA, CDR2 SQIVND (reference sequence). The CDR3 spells CASSFRGSETQYF. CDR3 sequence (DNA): TGTGCCAGTAGTTTTAGGGGCTCAGAGACCCAGTACTTC. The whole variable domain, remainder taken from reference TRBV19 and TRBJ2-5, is DGGITQSPKYLFRKEGQNVTLSCEQNLNHDAMYWYRQDPGQGLRLIYYSQIVNDFQKGDIAEGYSVSREKKESFPLTVTSAQKNPTAFYLCASSFRGSETQYFGPGTRLLVL.

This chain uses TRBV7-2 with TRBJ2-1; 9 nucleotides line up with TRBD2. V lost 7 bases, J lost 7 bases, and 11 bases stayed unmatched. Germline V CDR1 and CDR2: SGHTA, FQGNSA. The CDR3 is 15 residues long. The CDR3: CASNKGLAVLNEQFF. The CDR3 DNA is TGTGCCAGCAACAAGGGACTAGCAGTCCTGAATGAGCAGTTCTTC.

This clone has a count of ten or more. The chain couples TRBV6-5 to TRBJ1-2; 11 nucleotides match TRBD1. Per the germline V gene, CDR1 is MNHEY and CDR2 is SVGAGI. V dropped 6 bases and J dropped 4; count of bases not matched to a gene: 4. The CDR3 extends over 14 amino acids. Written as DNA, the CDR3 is TGTGCCAGCAGGCGGACAGGGGGCGCCTATGGCTACACCTTC. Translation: CASRRTGGAYGYTF.

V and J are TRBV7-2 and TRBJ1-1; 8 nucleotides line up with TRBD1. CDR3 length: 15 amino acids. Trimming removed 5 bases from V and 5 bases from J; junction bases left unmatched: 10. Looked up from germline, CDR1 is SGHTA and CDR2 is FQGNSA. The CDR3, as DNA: TGTGCCAGCAGCCCAGGACAGGGTTTAAAAACTGAAGCTTTCTTT. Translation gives CASSPGQGLKTEAFF.

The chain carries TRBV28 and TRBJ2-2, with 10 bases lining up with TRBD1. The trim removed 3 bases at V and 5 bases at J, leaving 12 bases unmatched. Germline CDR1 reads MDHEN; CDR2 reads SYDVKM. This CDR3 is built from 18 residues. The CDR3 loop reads CASSLVTGQGRRTGELFF. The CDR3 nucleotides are TGTGCCAGCAGTTTGGTTACGGGACAGGGGCGGAGAACCGGGGAGCTGTTTTTT.

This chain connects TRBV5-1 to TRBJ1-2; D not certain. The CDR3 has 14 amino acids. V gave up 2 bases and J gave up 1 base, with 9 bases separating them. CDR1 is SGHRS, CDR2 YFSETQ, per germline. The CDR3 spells CASSLTAGNYGYTF. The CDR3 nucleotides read TGCGCCAGCAGCTTAACAGCCGGTAACTATGGCTACACCTTC.

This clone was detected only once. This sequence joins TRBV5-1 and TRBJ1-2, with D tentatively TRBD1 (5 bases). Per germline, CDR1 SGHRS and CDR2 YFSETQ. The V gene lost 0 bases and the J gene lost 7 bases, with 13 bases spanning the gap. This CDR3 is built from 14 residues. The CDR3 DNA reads TGCGCCAGCAGCTTGGACGGGGCGAAACGTGGCTACACCTTC. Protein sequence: CASSLDGAKRGYTF. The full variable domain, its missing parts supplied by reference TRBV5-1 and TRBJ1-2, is KAGVTQTPRYLIKTRGQQVTLSCSPISGHRSVSWYQQTPGQGLQFLFEYFSETQRNKGNFPGRFSGRQFSNSRSEMNVSTLELGDSALYLCASSLDGAKRGYTFGSGTRLTVV.

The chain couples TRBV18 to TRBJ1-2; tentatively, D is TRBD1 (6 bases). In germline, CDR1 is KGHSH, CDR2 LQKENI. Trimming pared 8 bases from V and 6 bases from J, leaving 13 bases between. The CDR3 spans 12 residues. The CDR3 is CASQGTNDGYTF. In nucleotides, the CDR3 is TGTGCCAGCCAGGGGACGAACGATGGCTACACCTTC.

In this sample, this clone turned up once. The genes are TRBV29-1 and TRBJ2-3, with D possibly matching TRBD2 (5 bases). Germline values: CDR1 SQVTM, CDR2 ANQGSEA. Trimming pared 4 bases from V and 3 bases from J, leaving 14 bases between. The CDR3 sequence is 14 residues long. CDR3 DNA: TGCAGCGTTGGGGGAGTTCTAGCAACAGATACGCAGTATTTT. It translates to CSVGGVLATDTQYF.

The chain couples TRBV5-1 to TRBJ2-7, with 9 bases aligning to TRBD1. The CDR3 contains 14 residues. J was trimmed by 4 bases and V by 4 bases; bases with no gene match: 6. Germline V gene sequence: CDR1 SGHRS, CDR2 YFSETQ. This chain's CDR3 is CASSRGTGLYEQYF. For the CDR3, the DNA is TGCGCCAGCAGCCGCGGGACAGGGCTGTACGAGCAGTACTTC.

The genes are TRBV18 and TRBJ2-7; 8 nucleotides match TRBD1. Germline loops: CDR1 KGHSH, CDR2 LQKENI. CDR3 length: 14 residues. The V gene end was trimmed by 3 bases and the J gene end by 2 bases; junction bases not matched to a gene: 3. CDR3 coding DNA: TGTGCCAGCTCACCGACAGGGGCCGCCTACGAGCAGTACTTC. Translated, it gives CASSPTGAAYEQYF. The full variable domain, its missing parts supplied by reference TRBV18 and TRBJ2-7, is NAGVMQNPRHLVRRRGQEARLRCSPMKGHSHVYWYRQLPEEGLKFMVYLQKENIIDESGMPKERFSAEFPKEGPSILRIQQVVRGDSAAYFCASSPTGAAYEQYFGPGTRLTVT.

CDR3 DNA sequence: TGCGCCAGCAGCCAAGAAATCCAAACAGGGGGGTGGGAGACCCAGTACTTC. Translated, it gives CASSQEIQTGGWETQYF. J is TRBJ2-5 and V is TRBV4-1; 8 nucleotides line up with TRBD1. J gave up 5 bases and V 0 bases, and 11 bases lay outside the gene matches. There are 17 residues in the CDR3. Germline V gene lookup returns CDR1 MGHRA and CDR2 YSYEKL.

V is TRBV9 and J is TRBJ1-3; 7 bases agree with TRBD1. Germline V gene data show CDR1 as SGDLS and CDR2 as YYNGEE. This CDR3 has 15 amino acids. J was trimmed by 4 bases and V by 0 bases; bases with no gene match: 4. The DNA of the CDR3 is TGTGCCAGCAGCGTAGAGGGGGCATACGGAAACACCATATATTTT. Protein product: CASSVEGAYGNTIYF.

For the CDR3, the DNA is TGTGCCAGCAGCATAGGGGGGGGGCAAGAGACCCAGTACTTC. Its protein product is CASSIGGGQETQYF. V gene TRBV6-6 combines with J gene TRBJ2-5; possible D gene TRBD2, 7 bases. CDR3 length: 14 residues. The V end was cut by 6 bases, the J end by 2 bases, with 13 bases between. CDR1 and CDR2 (germline): MNHNY, SVGAGI (reference sequence).

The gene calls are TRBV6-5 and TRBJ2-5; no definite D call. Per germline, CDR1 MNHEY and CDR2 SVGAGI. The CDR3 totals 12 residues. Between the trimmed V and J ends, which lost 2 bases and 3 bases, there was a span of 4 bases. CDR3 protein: CASSYGEETQYF. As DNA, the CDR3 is TGTGCCAGCAGTTACGGGGAAGAGACCCAGTACTTC.

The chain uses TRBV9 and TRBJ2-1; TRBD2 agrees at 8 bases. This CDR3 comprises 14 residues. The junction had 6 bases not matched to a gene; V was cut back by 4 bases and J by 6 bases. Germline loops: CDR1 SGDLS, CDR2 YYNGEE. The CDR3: CASSLSGTGNEQFF. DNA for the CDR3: TGTGCCAGCAGCCTTAGCGGGACTGGCAATGAGCAGTTCTTC.

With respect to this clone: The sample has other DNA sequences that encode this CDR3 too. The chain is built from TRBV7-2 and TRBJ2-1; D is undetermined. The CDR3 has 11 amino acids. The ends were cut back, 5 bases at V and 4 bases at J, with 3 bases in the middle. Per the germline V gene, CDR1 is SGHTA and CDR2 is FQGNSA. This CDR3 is CASSPYNEQFF. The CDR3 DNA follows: TGTGCCAGCAGCCCGTACAATGAGCAGTTCTTC.

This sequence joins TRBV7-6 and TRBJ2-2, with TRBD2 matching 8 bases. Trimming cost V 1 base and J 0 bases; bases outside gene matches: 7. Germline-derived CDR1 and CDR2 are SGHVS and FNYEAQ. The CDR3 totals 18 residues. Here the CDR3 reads CASSLGKTSGANTGELFF. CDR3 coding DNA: TGTGCCAGCAGCTTAGGCAAAACTAGCGGAGCGAACACCGGGGAGCTGTTTTTT.